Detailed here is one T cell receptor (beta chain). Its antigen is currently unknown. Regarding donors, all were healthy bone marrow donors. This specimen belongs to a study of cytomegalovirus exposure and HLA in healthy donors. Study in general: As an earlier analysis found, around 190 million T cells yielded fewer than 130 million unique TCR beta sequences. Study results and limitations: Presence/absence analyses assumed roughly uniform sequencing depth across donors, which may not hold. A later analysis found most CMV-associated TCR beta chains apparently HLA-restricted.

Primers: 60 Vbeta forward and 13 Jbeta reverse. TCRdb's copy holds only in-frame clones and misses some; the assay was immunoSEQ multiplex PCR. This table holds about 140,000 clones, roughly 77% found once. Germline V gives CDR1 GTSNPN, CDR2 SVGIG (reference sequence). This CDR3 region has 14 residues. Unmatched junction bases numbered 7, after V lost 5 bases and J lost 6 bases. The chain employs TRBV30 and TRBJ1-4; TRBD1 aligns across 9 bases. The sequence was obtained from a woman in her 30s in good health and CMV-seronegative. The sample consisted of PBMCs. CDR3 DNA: TGTGCCTGGGGGCTAGGACAGGGGCATGAAAAACTGTTTTTT. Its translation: CAWGLGQGHEKLFF.